The 10 T cell receptor beta chains presented below share a single source sample, sequenced in a study of graft-versus-host responses after intestinal transplantation. TCRdb's table, derived via immunoSEQ multiplex PCR, lists solely in-frame clones and lacks some. The sample carries some 90,000 clones, over 85% recorded once. These TCRs are of unknown antigen specificity. The sample here was unstimulated CD8+ T cells sorted from spleen or lymph node cells, taken before intestinal transplant. All receptors come from a human donor who received an intestinal transplant.

The V call is TRBV5-6, the J call TRBJ2-6, with D perhaps TRBD2 (5 bases). The ends were cut back, 1 base at V and 0 bases at J, with 8 bases in the middle. The CDR3 sequence is 16 residues long. From germline, CDR1 is SGHDT and CDR2 YYEEEE. The CDR3 coding sequence is TGTGCCAGCAGCTTGTTAGCGTACTCTGGGGCCAACGTCCTGACTTTC. Protein: CASSLLAYSGANVLTF.

V gene TRBV13 combines with J gene TRBJ2-1, with TRBD1 matching over 9 bases. Trimming cost V 4 bases and J 6 bases; bases outside gene matches: 10. Germline values: CDR1 PRHDT, CDR2 FYEKMQ (reference sequence). This CDR3 contains 16 residues. The CDR3 here is CASSSSETGGGNEQFF. The CDR3, as DNA: TGTGCCAGCAGCTCCTCCGAGACAGGGGGTGGCAATGAGCAGTTCTTC.

V gene TRBV19 combines with J gene TRBJ2-3; no firm D call. The CDR3 is made up of 13 amino acids. Trimming took 1 base from V and 5 from J, leaving 7 bases between them. CDR1 and CDR2 from the germline V gene are LNHDA and SQIVND (reference sequence). Here the CDR3 reads CASSIARLDTQYF. The CDR3 DNA reads TGTGCCAGTAGTATAGCTCGACTAGATACGCAGTATTTT.

The chain employs TRBV9 and TRBJ2-3; tentative D call: TRBD2 (5 bases). This CDR3 spans 15 amino acids. Germline V gene data show CDR1 as SGDLS and CDR2 as YYNGEE. Between the trimmed V and J ends, which lost 0 bases and 7 bases, there was a span of 15 bases. CDR3 nucleotides: TGTGCCAGCAGCGTAGGCTCTAGCCCCACGTATACGCAGTATTTT. Translating it yields CASSVGSSPTYTQYF.

This chain connects TRBV29-1 to TRBJ1-1; D uncertain. Germline assignment: CDR1 SQVTM and CDR2 ANQGSEA. Trimming left V 4 bases short and J 3 bases short, with 21 bases between. The length of the CDR3 is 16 residues. CDR3 DNA sequence: TGCAGCGTTGCCGGGCAAAGGGAGCTCATTGACACTGAAGCTTTCTTT. Residues: CSVAGQRELIDTEAFF. Full variable domain (outside the CDR3, taken from reference TRBV29-1 and TRBJ1-1): SAVISQKPSRDICQRGTSLTIQCQVDSQVTMMFWYRQQPGQSLTLIATANQGSEATYESGFVIDKFPISRPNLTFSTLTVSNMSPEDSSIYLCSVAGQRELIDTEAFFGQGTRLTVV.

The gene calls are TRBV10-3 and TRBJ2-5; 7 bases fit TRBD2. Judging by the DNA end, TRBJ2-7 fits better; the J call may be wrong. The CDR3 spans 16 residues. Germline V gene data show CDR1 as ENHRY and CDR2 as SYGVKD. In nucleotides, the CDR3 is TGTGCCATCAGTGAGTATTGGCTAGCGGAAAACTACGAGCAGTACTTC. It specifies CAISEYWLAENYEQYF.

The rearrangement joins TRBV5-4 to TRBJ1-1; no reliable D call. CDR1 SGHNT and CDR2 YYREEE come from the germline V gene (reference sequence). The CDR3 spans 14 residues. Between the trimmed V and J ends, which lost 1 base and 6 bases, there was a span of 13 bases. The CDR3 is CASSLKREEAEAFF. The CDR3 DNA follows: TGTGCCAGCAGCTTGAAGAGGGAGGAGGCTGAAGCTTTCTTT.

The rearrangement uses TRBV6-5 and TRBJ1-1; 7 positions agree with TRBD1. V dropped 4 bases and J dropped 6; count of bases not matched to a gene: 11. Germline lookup yields CDR1 MNHEY and CDR2 SVGAGI. The CDR3 runs 15 residues. CDR3 in amino acids: CASSSGTALLSEAFF. The DNA of the CDR3 is TGTGCCAGCAGTTCGGGGACAGCTTTATTGTCTGAAGCTTTCTTT.

V and J are TRBV7-2 and TRBJ2-5; possibly TRBD1 for D (6 bases). Germline V gives CDR1 SGHTA, CDR2 FQGNSA. This CDR3 spans 13 amino acids. Trimming pared 9 bases from V and 3 bases from J, leaving 14 bases between. CDR3: CASMETGEETQYF. For the CDR3, the DNA is TGTGCCAGTATGGAGACAGGAGAAGAGACCCAGTACTTC.

The CDR3 region is CASSPGQEDQPQHF. CDR3 nucleotide sequence: TGCGCCAGCAGCCCGGGACAGGAGGATCAGCCCCAGCATTTT. The chain has TRBV4-1 and TRBJ1-5; 8 bases line up with TRBD1. V lost 4 bases, J lost 5 bases, and 4 bases stayed unmatched. The CDR3 spans 14 residues. The germline CDR1 and CDR2 sequences are MGHRA and YSYEKL.